This T cell receptor (beta chain) was captured in a study of shared clonotypes between healthy human individuals (dated by TCRdb to about 2020). Turning to the overall study: A couple of women and a few men aged 18 to 49 years were included in the cohort. Per donor, three plates each were used for CD4 naive and CD4 memory, two for CD8 naive, and one for CD8 memory. Between about 0.9 and 8.9 billion PBMCs per donor were obtained by leukapheresis. To estimate repertoire size and how much clonotype sharing occurs between individuals, the study deeply sequenced the blood TCR repertoires of five healthy adults. Different laboratories and diverse techniques were used to prepare libraries and sequence TCR repertoires, to increase sequencing depth and limit assay-specific biases.

Points on this clone: Its antigen is not yet known. No base quality values were provided; no much bigger clone lies one nucleotide off.

Using the deep immunoSEQ assay, TCR CDR3 regions were amplified from genomic DNA by multiplex PCR. Genomic DNA extracted from each cell subset was distributed evenly over all wells of several immunoSEQ 96-well plates, and each plate served as one replicate. For sorted subsets, each replicate PCR was loaded with 200 ng genomic DNA, equivalent to roughly 30,000 T cell genomes. The purified libraries were quantified using a Qubit 3.0 fluorometer, sized with a Bioanalyzer 2100, and then quantified again using the KAPA Library Quantification kit. Each immunoSEQ 96-well plate was sequenced on its own single-read 150-cycle Illumina NextSeq 550 flow cell. For the original study's pipeline: The immunoSEQ output contained only junctional sequences without quality scores, so filtering could not match that applied to full-length reads. To assign V/J genes and CDR3, sequences were annotated against IMGT germline references using PyIR, a Python wrapper for IgBLAST v1.9. Reads with weak V/J assignments (E-value above 1e-6), missing CDR3, stop codons, out-of-frame junctions, or ambiguous translated residues were removed. V3J clonotypes were defined by identical inferred V gene, J gene, and CDR3 amino acid sequence. The percentage overlap between two repertoires was calculated by dividing the number of shared unique clonotypes by the size of the smaller repertoire. Richness of each repertoire was evaluated using RTK rarefaction, the Chao1 estimator, and Recon v2.1 estimates of unobserved clonotypes. OLGA was used to compute generation probabilities for all TCRbeta clonotypes that the gDNA method yielded from several donors. TCRdb holds this immuneACCESS table with in-frame rearrangements only. Some clones are missing; in checked studies, unresolved V genes explain under half, and the rest has no known cause. V, J and clone size derive from that table, while D and trimming were established from the DNA sequence. The sample table contains millions of clones; only one count was recorded for approximately 95% of them. The top ten clonotypes cover 0.13% of the sample.

The paper as a whole reports these results and caveats: Sampling was restricted to blood, and TCR repertoires in tissue are likely to differ from TCR repertoires in blood. Based on pairwise subsampling, the degree of clonotype sharing among donors was expected to be affected by sequencing depth. Even with the large sequencing depth, rarefaction of the sorted-subset datasets indicated that sequencing was incomplete. Roughly 5% of naive CD4, 3% to 3.5% of naive CD8, around 2.3% of memory CD4, and about 0.4% of memory CD8 clonotypes were shared across a few donors. Naive subsets generally had larger estimated clonotype richness than memory subsets did. The small number of donors limited the genetic and exposure-history diversity represented. Higher generation probabilities were observed for clonotypes shared by all four sorted-subset donors than for non-shared clonotypes.

The donors were healthy, HIV-negative adults with no recently reported acute infections or vaccinations. Only Caucasian adults living in Nashville, Tennessee, USA were represented among the donors. CD4+ T cells were enriched through magnetic negative selection, after which naive cells were positively selected on CD45RA and the remaining negative fraction served as the memory subset. Blood was obtained by leukapheresis, after which PBMCs were separated by Ficoll-Histopaque density gradient centrifugation and cryopreserved in liquid nitrogen vapor phase. Analytical flow cytometry was used to check the purity and quantity of every magnetically sorted T cell population. Genomic DNA was isolated from every sorted fraction and measured by UV absorbance on a Nanodrop 2000c. The receptor was derived from a young man in good health. The source material was naive CD4+ T cells sorted from blood. The cell subset or site label corresponds to: CD45RA+ positively selected.

The DNA reads TGTGCCAGCAGCCAAGATCAGGGATGGGAGCAGTTCTTC. Its protein is CASSQDQGWEQFF. Recombination joined TRBV4-2 with TRBJ2-1; perhaps TRBD1 is the D gene, with 5 bases matching. CDR3 length: 13 amino acids, cysteine to phenylalanine. The sequence is cut down to CDR3 DNA, 39 bases in frame from base 1. Cut back by 0 bases and 10 bases, the V and J ends lie 10 bases apart. Based on the germline V gene, the CDR1 and CDR2 sequences are LGHNA and YNFKEQ.